The 15 T cell receptor beta chains presented below share a single source sample, sequenced in a study of shared clonotypes between healthy human individuals. Selected positively for CCR7 and CD45RO-negative, naive CD8 cells excluded terminally differentiated effector memory CD45RA+ cells. The protocol was immunoSEQ multiplex PCR, while the TCRdb copy is restricted to in-frame clones and leaves out a portion. The sample has some 2,000,000 clones, over 85% seen once. The source material was naive CD8+ T cells sorted from blood. Receptor source: a man aged 18 to 30 in good health.

The V call is TRBV2, the J call TRBJ1-5, with D possibly matching TRBD1 (6 bases). The CDR3 covers 16 residues. Germline V gene data show CDR1 as SNHLY and CDR2 as FYNNEI. V was cut by 3 bases and J by 4 bases, with 16 bases left in between. The CDR3 nucleotides read TGTGCCAGCAGTGAGCTGGGCGGGGGCCCTAATCAGCCCCAGCATTTT. Translated: CASSELGGGPNQPQHF.

J is TRBJ2-1 and V is TRBV9; D may be TRBD1 (5 bases). Germline loops: CDR1 SGDLS, CDR2 YYNGEE. This CDR3 region has 14 residues. V lost 0 bases and J lost 6, with 10 bases in between. The CDR3 loop reads CASSVVEQVNEQFF. The CDR3 nucleotides read TGTGCCAGCAGCGTAGTAGAACAGGTCAATGAGCAGTTCTTC. Looking up the rest from reference TRBV9 and TRBJ2-1 gives the full variable domain: DSGVTQTPKHLITATGQRVTLRCSPRSGDLSVYWYQQSLDQGLQFLIQYYNGEERAKGNILERFSAQQFPDLHSELNLSSLELGDSALYFCASSVVEQVNEQFFGPGTRLTVL.

A remark on this clone: The same CDR3 also results from other DNA sequences found in this sample. The chain is built from TRBV19 and TRBJ1-2, with TRBD1 matching 8 bases. Germline assignment: CDR1 LNHDA and CDR2 SQIVND (reference sequence). The ends lost 5 bases at V and 5 bases at J; junction bases unmatched: 4. The CDR3 length is 13 residues. The CDR3 loop reads CASSPGQAYGYTF. CDR3 DNA sequence: TGTGCCAGTAGTCCGGGACAGGCATATGGCTACACCTTC. The whole variable domain, filled in from reference TRBV19 and TRBJ1-2, reads DGGITQSPKYLFRKEGQNVTLSCEQNLNHDAMYWYRQDPGQGLRLIYYSQIVNDFQKGDIAEGYSVSREKKESFPLTVTSAQKNPTAFYLCASSPGQAYGYTFGSGTRLTVV.

This chain joins TRBV7-9 and TRBJ1-2; no clear D. Germline V gene lookup returns CDR1 SEHNR and CDR2 FQNEAQ (reference sequence). The ends were cut back, 3 bases at V and 13 bases at J, with 15 bases in the middle. This CDR3 has 12 amino acids. CDR3: CASSLPGLQSTF. The CDR3 coding sequence is TGTGCCAGCAGCTTGCCGGGCCTCCAATCCACCTTC. Using reference TRBV7-9 and TRBJ1-2 for the parts outside the CDR3, the full variable domain is DTGVSQNPRHKITKRGQNVTFRCDPISEHNRLYWYRQTLGQGPEFLTYFQNEAQLEKSRLLSDRFSAERPKGSFSTLEIQRTEQGDSAMYLCASSLPGLQSTFGSGTRLTVV.

V usage is TRBV13 and J usage is TRBJ2-5; D is ambiguous. The V gene's germline CDR1 is PRHDT and CDR2 FYEKMQ (reference sequence). Between the trimmed V and J ends, which lost 6 bases and 4 bases, there was a span of 18 bases. The length of the CDR3 is 15 residues. The chain's CDR3 is CASSSNTQIPETQYF. The CDR3 DNA is TGTGCCAGCAGTTCCAATACCCAAATCCCAGAGACCCAGTACTTC.

This clone came up once. The CDR3, as DNA: TGTGCCAGCAGCTTAAGTCGAGGCGGCTATAATGAAAAACTGTTTTTT. Encoded protein: CASSLSRGGYNEKLFF. The chain employs TRBV7-9 and TRBJ1-4, with D unresolved. Trimming took off 2 bases at V and 4 bases at J, with 14 bases between the two ends. This CDR3 region has 16 residues. The germline CDR1 and CDR2 sequences are SEHNR and FQNEAQ (reference sequence).

This sequence joins TRBV1 and TRBJ2-2; the table's D call TRBD2 went unverified against the DNA. TRBV1 is marked as a pseudogene. CDR3 length equals 19 residues. The CDR3 reads CTSSPRTSGRASGTGELFF. CDR3 in DNA: TGCACCAGCAGCCCAAGGACTAGCGGGAGGGCCTCGGGGACCGGGGAGCTGTTTTTT.

The CDR3, as DNA: TGTGCCAGCAGCTTACCTAACACTGAAGCTTTCTTT. This codes for CASSLPNTEAFF. The rearrangement joins TRBV11-2 to TRBJ1-1; D gene uncertain. The CDR3 consists of 12 residues. Germline CDR1 SGHAT, CDR2 FQNNGV. Trimming shortened V by 2 bases and J by 2 bases, and 3 bases separated the two germline ends.

As to this clone: Other DNA variants within this sample encode the same CDR3. The chain employs TRBV7-9 and TRBJ2-2; tentative D call: TRBD2 (5 bases). V dropped 2 bases and J dropped 5 bases, with 6 bases sitting between them. The CDR3 loop spans 13 amino acids. From germline, CDR1 is SEHNR and CDR2 FQNEAQ (reference sequence). CDR3 nucleotide sequence: TGTGCCAGCAGCTTAACGGGGACCGGGGAGCTGTTTTTT. Its translation is CASSLTGTGELFF.

The chain recombines TRBV28 with TRBJ2-1; 8 nucleotides align to TRBD2. Trimming at V came to 4 bases and at J to 4 bases, leaving 6 bases not matched to a gene. The CDR3 consists of 15 residues. Germline V gene data show CDR1 as MDHEN and CDR2 as SYDVKM. This CDR3 reads CASSWSGGPYNEQFF. The CDR3 nucleotides are TGTGCCAGCAGTTGGAGCGGGGGTCCATACAATGAGCAGTTCTTC.

The rearrangement uses TRBV5-4 and TRBJ1-4; TRBD1 agrees at 7 bases. CDR1 SGHNT and CDR2 YYREEE come from the germline V gene (reference sequence). V shed 5 bases, J shed 6 bases, and the junction held 10 bases outside the gene matches. This CDR3 is built from 15 residues. CDR3 DNA: TGTGCCAGCAGTTTCGGACAGGAGGGAGATGAAAAACTGTTTTTT. It codes for CASSFGQEGDEKLFF.

The chain has TRBV9 and TRBJ2-1, with D uncertain. The length of the CDR3 is 14 residues. V gave up 4 bases and J gave up 0 bases, with 8 bases separating them. Germline V gene data show CDR1 as SGDLS and CDR2 as YYNGEE. The CDR3 reads CASSPTDSYNEQFF. For the CDR3, the DNA is TGTGCCAGCAGCCCGACCGACTCCTACAATGAGCAGTTCTTC.

In DNA form, the CDR3 reads TGTGCCAGCAGCTTAGGCGGGAGGGCCGTCGATGAGCAGTTCTTC. This translates into CASSLGGRAVDEQFF. This chain uses TRBV11-2 with TRBJ2-1, with TRBD2 matching over 9 bases. Germline CDR1 SGHAT, CDR2 FQNNGV. The CDR3 loop spans 15 amino acids. V dropped 1 base and J dropped 8; count of bases not matched to a gene: 6.

The V and J genes are TRBV5-6 and TRBJ2-7; 8 nucleotides line up with TRBD1. CDR1 and CDR2 from the germline V gene are SGHDT and YYEEEE. V lost 0 bases and J lost 0; bases outside the gene matches: 5. The CDR3 is 16 residues long. The DNA for the CDR3 is TGTGCCAGCAGCTTGGGGACAGGGCCTTTCTCCTACGAGCAGTACTTC. Its translation is CASSLGTGPFSYEQYF.

The V and J genes are TRBV4-1 and TRBJ1-1; D not resolved. Trimming left V 7 bases short and J 0 bases short, with 12 bases between. In germline, CDR1 is MGHRA, CDR2 YSYEKL. The CDR3 sequence is 14 residues long. The DNA of the CDR3 is TGCGCCAGCACGTTGGGCTCATTGAACACTGAAGCTTTCTTT. As protein: CASTLGSLNTEAFF.